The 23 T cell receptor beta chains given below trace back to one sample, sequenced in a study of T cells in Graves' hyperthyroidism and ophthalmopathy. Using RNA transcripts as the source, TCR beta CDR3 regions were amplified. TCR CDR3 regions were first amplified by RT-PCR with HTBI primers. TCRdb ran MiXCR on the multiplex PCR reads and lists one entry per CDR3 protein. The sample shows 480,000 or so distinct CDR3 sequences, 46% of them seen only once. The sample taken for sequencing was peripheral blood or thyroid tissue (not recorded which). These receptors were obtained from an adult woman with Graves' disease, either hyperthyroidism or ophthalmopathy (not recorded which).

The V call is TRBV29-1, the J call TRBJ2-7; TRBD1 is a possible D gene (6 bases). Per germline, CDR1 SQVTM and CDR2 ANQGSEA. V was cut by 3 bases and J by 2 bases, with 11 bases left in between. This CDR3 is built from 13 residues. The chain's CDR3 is CSVEGDNPYEQYF. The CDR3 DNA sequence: TGCAGCGTTGAGGGGGACAATCCCTACGAGCAGTACTTC.

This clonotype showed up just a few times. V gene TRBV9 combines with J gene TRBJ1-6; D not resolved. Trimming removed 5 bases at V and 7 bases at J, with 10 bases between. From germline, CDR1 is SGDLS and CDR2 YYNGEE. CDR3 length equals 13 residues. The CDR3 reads CASSSTGNSPLHF. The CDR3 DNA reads TGTGCCAGCAGTTCCACGGGGAATTCACCCCTCCACTTT.

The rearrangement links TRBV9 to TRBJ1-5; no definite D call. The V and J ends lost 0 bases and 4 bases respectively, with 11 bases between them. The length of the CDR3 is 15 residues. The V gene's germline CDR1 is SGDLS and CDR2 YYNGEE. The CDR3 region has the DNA TGTGCCAGCAGCGTAGGAGGTTCGGCGAATCAGCCCCAGCATTTT. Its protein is CASSVGGSANQPQHF. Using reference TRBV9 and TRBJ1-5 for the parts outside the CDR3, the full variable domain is DSGVTQTPKHLITATGQRVTLRCSPRSGDLSVYWYQQSLDQGLQFLIQYYNGEERAKGNILERFSAQQFPDLHSELNLSSLELGDSALYFCASSVGGSANQPQHFGDGTRLSIL.

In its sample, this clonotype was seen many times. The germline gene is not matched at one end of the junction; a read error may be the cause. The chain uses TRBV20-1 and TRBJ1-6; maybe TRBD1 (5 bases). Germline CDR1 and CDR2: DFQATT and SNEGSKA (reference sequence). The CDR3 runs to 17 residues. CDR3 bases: TGCAGTGCTAGAGATGGGGGACGACTTTCCTCTAATTCACCCCTCCACTTT. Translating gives CSARDGGRLSSNSPLHF.

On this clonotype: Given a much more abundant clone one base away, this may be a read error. The chain's CDR3 is CASSSGGSGANVPTF. The CDR3 DNA is TGTGCCAGCAGCTCCGGGGGTTCTGGGGCCAACGTCCCGACTTTC. V is TRBV7-9 and J is TRBJ2-6; possibly TRBD2 for D (6 bases). From germline, CDR1 is SEHNR and CDR2 FQNEAQ (reference sequence). This CDR3 contains 15 residues.

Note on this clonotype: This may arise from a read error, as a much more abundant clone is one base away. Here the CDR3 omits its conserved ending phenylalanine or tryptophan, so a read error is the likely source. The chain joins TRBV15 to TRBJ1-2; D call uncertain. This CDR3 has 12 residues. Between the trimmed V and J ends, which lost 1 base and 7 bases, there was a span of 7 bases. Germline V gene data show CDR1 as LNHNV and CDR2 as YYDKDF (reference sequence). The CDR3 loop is CATSRAGVGYTV. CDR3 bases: TGTGCCACCAGCAGAGCAGGTGTTGGCTACACCGTC.

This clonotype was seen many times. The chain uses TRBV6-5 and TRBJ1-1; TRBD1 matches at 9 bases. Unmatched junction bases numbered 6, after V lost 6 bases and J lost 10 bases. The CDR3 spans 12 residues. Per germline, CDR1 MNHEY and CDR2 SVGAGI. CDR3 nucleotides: TGTGCCAGCAGGCTAAACAGGGGGCGAGCTTTCTTT. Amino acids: CASRLNRGRAFF.

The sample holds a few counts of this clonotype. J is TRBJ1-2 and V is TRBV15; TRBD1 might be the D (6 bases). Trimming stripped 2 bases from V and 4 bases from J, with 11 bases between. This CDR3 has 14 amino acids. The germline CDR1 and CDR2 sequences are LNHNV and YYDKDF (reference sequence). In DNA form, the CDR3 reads TGTGCCACCAGCAGACCCGGGGGGCTCTATGGCTACACCTTC. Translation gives CATSRPGGLYGYTF.

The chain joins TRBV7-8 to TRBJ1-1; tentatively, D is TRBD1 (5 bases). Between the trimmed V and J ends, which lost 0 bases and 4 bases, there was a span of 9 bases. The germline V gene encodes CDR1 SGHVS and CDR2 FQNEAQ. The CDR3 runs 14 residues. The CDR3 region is CASSLAGTSTEAFF. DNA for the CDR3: TGTGCCAGCAGCTTAGCCGGGACGTCCACTGAAGCTTTCTTT. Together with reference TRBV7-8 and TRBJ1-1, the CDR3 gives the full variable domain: GAGVSQSPRYKVAKRGQDVALRCDPISGHVSLFWYQQALGQGPEFLTYFQNEAQLDKSGLPSDRFFAERPEGSVSTLKIQRTQQEDSAVYLCASSLAGTSTEAFFGQGTRLTVV.

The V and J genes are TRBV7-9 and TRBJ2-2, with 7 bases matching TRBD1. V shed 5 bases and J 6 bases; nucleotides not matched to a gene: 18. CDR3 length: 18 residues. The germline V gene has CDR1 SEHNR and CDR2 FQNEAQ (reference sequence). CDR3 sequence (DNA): TGTGCCAGCAGCCCTAAGACAGGGACCTCATGGGGTGCCGGGGAGCTGTTTTTT. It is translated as CASSPKTGTSWGAGELFF. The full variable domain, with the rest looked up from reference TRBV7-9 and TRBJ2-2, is DTGVSQNPRHKITKRGQNVTFRCDPISEHNRLYWYRQTLGQGPEFLTYFQNEAQLEKSRLLSDRFSAERPKGSFSTLEIQRTEQGDSAMYLCASSPKTGTSWGAGELFFGEGSRLTVL.

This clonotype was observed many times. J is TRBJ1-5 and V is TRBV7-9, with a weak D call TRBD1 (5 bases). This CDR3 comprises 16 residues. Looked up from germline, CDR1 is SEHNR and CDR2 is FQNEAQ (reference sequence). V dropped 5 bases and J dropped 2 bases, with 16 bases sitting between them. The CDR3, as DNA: TGTGCCAGCAGCGTTTATATAGGGGAGCGCAATCAGCCCCAGCATTTT. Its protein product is CASSVYIGERNQPQHF. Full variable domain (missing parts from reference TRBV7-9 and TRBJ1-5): DTGVSQNPRHKITKRGQNVTFRCDPISEHNRLYWYRQTLGQGPEFLTYFQNEAQLEKSRLLSDRFSAERPKGSFSTLEIQRTEQGDSAMYLCASSVYIGERNQPQHFGDGTRLSIL.

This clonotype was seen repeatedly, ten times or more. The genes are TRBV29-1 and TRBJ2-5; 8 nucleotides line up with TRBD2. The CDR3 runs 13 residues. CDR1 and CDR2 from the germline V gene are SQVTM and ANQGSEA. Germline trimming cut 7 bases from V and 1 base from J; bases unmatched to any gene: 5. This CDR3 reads CSGTGTSQETQYF. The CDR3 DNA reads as TGCAGCGGTACCGGGACTAGCCAAGAGACCCAGTACTTC.

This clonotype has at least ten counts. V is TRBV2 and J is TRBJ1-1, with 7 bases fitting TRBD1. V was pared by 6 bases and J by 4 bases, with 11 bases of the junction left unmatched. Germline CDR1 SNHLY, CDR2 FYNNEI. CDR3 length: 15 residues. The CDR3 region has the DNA TGTGCCAGCAGGAACCAGGGGGTCCTGTCCACTGAAGCTTTCTTT. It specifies CASRNQGVLSTEAFF.

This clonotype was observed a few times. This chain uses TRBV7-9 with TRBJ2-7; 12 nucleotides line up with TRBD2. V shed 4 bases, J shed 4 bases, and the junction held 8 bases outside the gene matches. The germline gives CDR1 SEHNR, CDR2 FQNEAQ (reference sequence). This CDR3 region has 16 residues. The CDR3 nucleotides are TGTGCCAGCAGCTCGAGGACTAGCGGGGACCGTTACGAGCAGTACTTC. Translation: CASSSRTSGDRYEQYF.

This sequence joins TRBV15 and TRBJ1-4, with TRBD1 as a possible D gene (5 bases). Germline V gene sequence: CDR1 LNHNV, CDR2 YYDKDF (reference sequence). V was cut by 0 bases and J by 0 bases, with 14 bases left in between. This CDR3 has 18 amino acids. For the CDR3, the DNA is TGTGCCACCAGCAGAGATTCGCCTACAGGCGCAACTAATGAAAAACTGTTTTTT. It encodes CATSRDSPTGATNEKLFF.

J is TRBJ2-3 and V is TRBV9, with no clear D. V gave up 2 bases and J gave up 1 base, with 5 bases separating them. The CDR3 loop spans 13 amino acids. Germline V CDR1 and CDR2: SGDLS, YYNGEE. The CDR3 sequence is CASSVDRTDTQYF. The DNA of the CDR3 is TGTGCCAGCAGCGTGGACCGCACAGATACGCAGTATTTT. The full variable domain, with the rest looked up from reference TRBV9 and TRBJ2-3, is DSGVTQTPKHLITATGQRVTLRCSPRSGDLSVYWYQQSLDQGLQFLIQYYNGEERAKGNILERFSAQQFPDLHSELNLSSLELGDSALYFCASSVDRTDTQYFGPGTRLTVL.

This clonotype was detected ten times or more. The CDR3, as DNA: TGTGCCAGCAGTGCAGAGGGCAACTATGGCTACACCTTC. Its translation: CASSAEGNYGYTF. The gene calls are TRBV2 and TRBJ1-2; D call uncertain. V was pared by 4 bases and J by 2 bases, with 8 bases between. CDR3 size: 13 residues. Germline lookup yields CDR1 SNHLY and CDR2 FYNNEI.

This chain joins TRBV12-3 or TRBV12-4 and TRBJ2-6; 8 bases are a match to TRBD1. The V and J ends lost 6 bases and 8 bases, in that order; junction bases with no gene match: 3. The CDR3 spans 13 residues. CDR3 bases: TGTGCCAGCAGCCAGGGGGCACCCAACGTCCTGACTTTC. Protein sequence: CASSQGAPNVLTF.

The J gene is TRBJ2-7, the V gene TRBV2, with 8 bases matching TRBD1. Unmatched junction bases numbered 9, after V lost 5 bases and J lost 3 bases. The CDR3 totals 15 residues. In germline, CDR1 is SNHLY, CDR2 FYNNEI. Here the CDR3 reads CASSSTGTGRYEQYF. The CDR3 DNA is TGTGCCAGCAGTTCAACCGGGACAGGACGCTACGAGCAGTACTTC.

CDR3 nucleotides: TGTGCCATCAGTGCCGTAGCGGGTCTCCAAGAGACCCAGTACTTC. It codes for CAISAVAGLQETQYF. V gene TRBV10-3 combines with J gene TRBJ2-5, with 7 bases matching TRBD2. The trim removed 4 bases at V and 1 base at J, leaving 6 bases unmatched. Germline V gene sequence: CDR1 ENHRY, CDR2 SYGVKD. The CDR3 loop spans 15 amino acids.

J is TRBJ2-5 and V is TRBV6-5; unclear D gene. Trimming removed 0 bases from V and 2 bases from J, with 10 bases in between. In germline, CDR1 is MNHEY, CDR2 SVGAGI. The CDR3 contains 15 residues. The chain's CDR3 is CASSYSTSPQETQYF. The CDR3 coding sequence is TGTGCCAGCAGTTACTCTACCAGTCCACAAGAGACCCAGTACTTC.

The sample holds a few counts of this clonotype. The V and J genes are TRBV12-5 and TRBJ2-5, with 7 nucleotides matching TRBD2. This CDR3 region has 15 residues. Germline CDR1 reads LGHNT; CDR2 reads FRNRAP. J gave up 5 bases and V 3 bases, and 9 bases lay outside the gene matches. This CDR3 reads CASGLGAGAAETQYF. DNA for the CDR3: TGTGCTAGTGGTTTAGGGGCGGGAGCGGCGGAGACCCAGTACTTC.

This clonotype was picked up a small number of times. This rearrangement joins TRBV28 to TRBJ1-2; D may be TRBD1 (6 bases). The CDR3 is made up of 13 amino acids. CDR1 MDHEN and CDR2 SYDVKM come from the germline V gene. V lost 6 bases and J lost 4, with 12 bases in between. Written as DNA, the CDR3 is TGTGCCAGCAGCCCTCGACAGGTCTATGGCTACACCTTC. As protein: CASSPRQVYGYTF.